The 9 T cell receptor beta chains below were found in one sample sequenced in a study of blood T cell repertoires in COVID-19. Assay used: immunoSEQ multiplex PCR; TCRdb lists only in-frame clones, some missing. Of under 250,000 clones in the sample, 87% are singletons; the top ten hold 10% to 12%. Sequencing input: PBMCs or T cells enriched from blood (not recorded which). The receptors stem from a man younger than 40 who had recovered from COVID-19.

The V gene is TRBV25-1, the J gene TRBJ2-7; no reliable D call. This CDR3 contains 11 residues. Germline assignment: CDR1 MGHDK and CDR2 SYGVNS. V lost 5 bases and J lost 2, with 4 bases in between. In DNA form, the CDR3 reads TGTGCCAGCAGTCGTGCCTACGAGCAGTACTTC. Translation gives CASSRAYEQYF.

V usage is TRBV5-5 and J usage is TRBJ1-5; D gene unclear. Germline CDR1 SGHKS, CDR2 YYEKEE (reference sequence). The CDR3 has 14 residues. Trimming stripped 5 bases from V and 1 base from J, with 10 bases between. Here the CDR3 reads CASRPTGSNQPQHF. The CDR3 DNA reads as TGTGCCAGCAGACCGACGGGGAGCAATCAGCCCCAGCATTTT.

This chain connects TRBV23-1 to TRBJ2-1; TRBD2 is a possible D gene (6 bases). TRBV23-1 is filed as an ORF, its function uncertain. The V gene lost 2 bases and the J gene lost 7 bases, with 9 bases spanning the gap. The CDR3 contains 13 residues. As DNA, the CDR3 is TGCGCCAGCAGTCAACCGGGGGAAAATGAGCAGTTCTTC. Its protein is CASSQPGENEQFF.

V gene TRBV27 combines with J gene TRBJ1-5, with 8 bases lining up with TRBD1. CDR1 is MNHEY and CDR2 is SMNVEV in the germline V gene (reference sequence). V lost 5 bases, J lost 4 bases, and 7 bases stayed unmatched. The CDR3 runs to 15 residues. The CDR3 bases are TGTGCCAGCAGTCCCGGGGGGACAGGAAATCAGCCCCAGCATTTT. Residues: CASSPGGTGNQPQHF.

As concerns this clone: Other DNA sequences in the sample encode the same CDR3. This chain links TRBV27 with TRBJ1-2, with TRBD1 as a possible D gene (6 bases). Germline assignment: CDR1 MNHEY and CDR2 SMNVEV (reference sequence). Trimming removed 5 bases at V and 4 bases at J, with 11 bases between. The CDR3 spans 13 residues. DNA for the CDR3: TGTGCCAGCAGTCCTAGGGGGGGCTATGGCTACACCTTC. Amino acid sequence: CASSPRGGYGYTF.

V usage is TRBV6-5 and J usage is TRBJ1-5, with D perhaps TRBD1 (6 bases). V lost 6 bases and J 0 bases, leaving 12 bases between the germline ends. The CDR3 loop spans 15 amino acids. Germline-derived CDR1 and CDR2 are MNHEY and SVGAGI. CDR3 loop: CASRYDRRSNQPQHF. DNA of the CDR3: TGTGCCAGCAGATATGACAGGCGTAGCAATCAGCCCCAGCATTTT.

The rearrangement links TRBV28 to TRBJ2-1; D unresolved. The CDR3 contains 12 residues. Per the germline V gene, CDR1 is MDHEN and CDR2 is SYDVKM. Trimming shortened V by 6 bases and J by 9 bases, and 12 bases separated the two germline ends. The CDR3 DNA reads as TGTGCCAGCAGCCAAGTAGTAAGTGAGCAGTTCTTC. Protein product: CASSQVVSEQFF. The complete variable domain, with remaining parts taken from reference TRBV28 and TRBJ2-1, reads DVKVTQSSRYLVKRTGEKVFLECVQDMDHENMFWYRQDPGLGLRLIYFSYDVKMKEKGDIPEGYSVSREKKERFSLILESASTNQTSMYLCASSQVVSEQFFGPGTRLTVL.

This sequence joins TRBV6-4 and TRBJ1-6; 8 bases align to TRBD1. This CDR3 has 17 residues. V was pared by 4 bases and J by 6 bases, with 11 bases of the junction left unmatched. The germline V gene has CDR1 MRHNA and CDR2 SNTAGT. The DNA for the CDR3 is TGTGCCAGCAGTGCTGAGGCAGGGGGCCTCTTTAATTCACCCCTCCACTTT. This codes for CASSAEAGGLFNSPLHF.

This chain links TRBV18 with TRBJ2-5, with D possibly matching TRBD2 (6 bases). There are 16 residues in the CDR3. The V gene's germline CDR1 is KGHSH and CDR2 LQKENI. Trimming stripped 0 bases from V and 3 bases from J, with 14 bases between. The CDR3 is CASSPPLASAKETQYF. Written as DNA, the CDR3 is TGTGCCAGCTCACCACCGCTTGCTAGCGCAAAAGAGACCCAGTACTTC.